This T cell receptor (beta chain) was identified in a study of human T cells and chemical hapten exposure. General observations from the study: Unchanged with DPC sensitization were TCRs above 1 in 1000 frequency. Because they had alopecia, donors may respond immunologically unlike healthy people.

Time point indicated: patch test 1, 2 weeks after DPC sensitization. Treatment in this sample: therapeutic diphenylcyclopropenone sensitization with weekly scalp DPC. From the RACE reads, TCRdb called clonotypes with MiXCR, one entry per CDR3 protein. Counted here are roughly 180,000 distinct CDR3 sequences, approximately 20% occurring once; the ten biggest clones make up about 7%. V lost 7 bases, J lost 6 bases, and 18 bases lay in between. Germline V lookup: CDR1 SNHLY, CDR2 FYNNEI. CDR3 length: 15 residues. A remark on this clonotype: What it binds is not known.

The receptor was derived from a woman in her forties or fifties with alopecia areata. Some clones in this sample may be carry-over from other donors' samples. The sample was whole blood, taken in connection with sensitization to the hapten diphenylcyclopropenone (DPC). The J gene is TRBJ1-4, the V gene TRBV2; no firm D call. This chain's CDR3 is CASKNTGSRDEKLFF. CDR3 DNA sequence: TGTGCCAGCAAGAATACCGGGTCCCGGGATGAAAAACTGTTTTTT.